These T cell receptor beta chains were read from a single sample in a study of T cell responses to AZD1222 COVID-19 vaccine. The data were produced by immunoSEQ multiplex PCR, yet TCRdb's version contains in-frame clones alone and is incomplete. The table has 120,000 to 150,000 clones, approximately 78% seen once. The sample consisted of peripheral blood, taken on day 0 of MenACWY control vaccination. These receptor sequences come from an adult in good health. CDR3s include the opening cysteine and the closing phenylalanine or tryptophan. Fields, in order: clone size, J gene, D gene, V gene, CDR3 protein, CDR3 DNA. D genes are given only for firm matches. For some rows the clone size is stated as once, few or many, or as a class when expanded; others skip it.

. TRBJ1-1 TRBD1 TRBV6-5 CASSSGSLTGSEAFF TGTGCCAGCAGTTCCGGCTCATTGACAGGGAGTGAAGCTTTCTTT
. TRBJ1-6 . TRBV7-8 CASSQQPARGNASPLHF TGTGCAAGCAGCCAGCAGCCTGCGAGGGGGAATGCTTCACCCCTCCACTTT
. TRBJ1-2 TRBD1 TRBV2 CASTQGDSNYGYTF TGTGCCAGCACACAGGGGGATAGTAACTATGGCTACACCTTC
. TRBJ1-1 . TRBV19 CASTHGGTFNTEAFF TGTGCCAGTACCCATGGGGGGACGTTCAACACTGAAGCTTTCTTT
. TRBJ2-1 TRBD1 TRBV9 CASSLGQYSYNEQFF TGTGCCAGCAGCTTGGGACAGTACTCCTACAATGAGCAGTTCTTC
few TRBJ2-3 . TRBV2 CASSSSRGPGTDTQYF TGTGCCAGCAGTTCGTCCCGGGGGCCTGGCACAGATACGCAGTATTTT
. TRBJ1-3 TRBD1 TRBV7-2 CASSLGAGQAKGF TGTGCCAGCAGCTTAGGGGCGGGACAGGCAAAAGGTTTT
. TRBJ2-7 TRBD1 TRBV5-5 CASGRDRGPYEQYF TGTGCCTCCGGTCGAGACAGGGGGCCCTACGAGCAGTACTTC
. TRBJ2-2 TRBD2 TRBV4-1 CASSQERGGTGELFF TGCGCCAGCAGCCAAGAACGGGGGGGCACCGGGGAGCTGTTTTTT
. TRBJ1-5 . TRBV7-8 CASTKDGGMNQPQHF TGTGCCAGCACCAAGGACGGGGGAATGAATCAGCCCCAGCATTTT
. TRBJ2-2 . TRBV3-1/TRBV3-2 CASSQDIGSTGELFF TGTGCCAGCAGCCAAGATATCGGGAGCACCGGGGAGCTGTTTTTT
. TRBJ1-2 TRBD1 TRBV5-5 CASSPEQGDRGYTF TGTGCCAGTTCACCGGAACAGGGGGATAGAGGCTACACCTTC
. TRBJ1-2 TRBD1 TRBV5-1 CASSPGQGNYGYTF TGCGCCAGCAGCCCCGGACAGGGTAACTATGGCTACACCTTC
. TRBJ1-1 . TRBV5-1 CASSFQGDTEAFF TGCGCCAGCAGCTTTCAGGGTGACACTGAAGCTTTCTTT
. TRBJ1-2 . TRBV28 CASRSGRASRGYTF TGTGCCAGCCGGAGTGGCAGGGCCAGTCGTGGCTACACCTTC
. TRBJ1-1 . TRBV5-8 CASSLGQAEAFF TGTGCCAGCAGCTTGGGTCAGGCTGAAGCTTTCTTT
. TRBJ1-3 . TRBV7-9 CASSRGNTIYF TGTGCCAGCAGCCGGGGAAACACCATATATTTT
. TRBJ1-3 . TRBV2 CASIAGGSGNTIYF TGTGCCAGCATCGCGGGTGGTTCTGGAAACACCATATATTTT
. TRBJ1-2 . TRBV27 CASSPGRGRGLGYTF TGTGCCAGCAGTCCAGGAAGGGGTCGGGGGCTCGGCTACACCTTC
. TRBJ1-2 . TRBV7-9 CASSLAPEGYGYTF TGTGCCAGCAGCTTAGCGCCCGAGGGCTATGGCTACACCTTC
. TRBJ2-6 TRBD1 TRBV23-1 CARDRGPPGANVLTF TGCGCCAGGGACAGGGGGCCACCTGGGGCCAACGTCCTGACTTTC
. TRBJ1-5 . TRBV7-8 CASSFSQGGQPQHF TGTGCCAGCAGCTTTAGTCAGGGTGGGCAGCCCCAGCATTTT
. TRBJ2-2 . TRBV19 CASKYGGLNTGELFF TGTGCCAGTAAATATGGGGGCCTGAACACCGGGGAGCTGTTTTTT
. TRBJ1-5 TRBD1 TRBV6-5 CASRQGQGSNQPQHF TGTGCCAGCAGGCAGGGACAGGGAAGCAATCAGCCCCAGCATTTT
once TRBJ2-2 . TRBV9 CASSVGSFTGELFF TGTGCCAGCAGCGTGGGAAGCTTCACCGGGGAGCTGTTTTTT
. TRBJ2-5 . TRBV5-1 CASSPGRAQETQYF TGCGCCAGCAGCCCCGGCAGGGCCCAAGAGACCCAGTACTTC
. TRBJ1-2 . TRBV27 CASSFPPGPRYGYTF TGTGCCAGCAGTTTCCCCCCGGGACCGCGCTATGGCTACACCTTC
. TRBJ1-3 TRBD1 TRBV18 CASSTGASGNTIYF TGTGCCAGCTCTACAGGGGCTTCAGGAAACACCATATATTTT
once TRBJ1-5 . TRBV5-1 CASSQDGDQPQHF TGCGCCAGCAGCCAGGACGGGGATCAGCCCCAGCATTTT
. TRBJ1-4 . TRBV5-6 CASSLRNLEGKLFF TGTGCCAGCAGCTTGAGGAACCTTGAGGGAAAACTGTTTTTT
. TRBJ1-5 . TRBV19 CASSIGGYSNQPQHF TGTGCCAGTAGTATAGGGGGATATAGCAATCAGCCCCAGCATTTT
. TRBJ1-1 . TRBV5-1 CASSSGTEGMNTEAFF TGCGCCAGCAGCTCCGGGACCGAAGGAATGAACACTGAAGCTTTCTTT
. TRBJ1-1 . TRBV2 CASKSDPRRAEAFF TGTGCCAGCAAAAGCGACCCCCGGAGGGCTGAAGCTTTCTTT
. TRBJ2-1 . TRBV5-1 CASSLGGWINEQFF TGCGCCAGCAGCTTGGGAGGATGGATTAATGAGCAGTTCTTC
many TRBJ1-4 . TRBV5-1 CASRNSGAANEKLFF TGCGCCAGCAGGAACTCGGGGGCAGCTAATGAAAAACTGTTTTTT
. TRBJ2-5 . TRBV30 CAWSVLSRETQYF TGTGCCTGGAGTGTACTTAGCCGGGAGACCCAGTACTTC
. TRBJ2-6 . TRBV19 CASSTAGGGSAGANVLTF TGTGCCAGTAGTACCGCCGGAGGGGGCTCAGCTGGGGCCAACGTCCTGACTTTC
. TRBJ2-3 TRBD2 TRBV5-5 CASSLVLAGSTDTQYF TGTGCCAGCAGCTTGGTTCTAGCGGGGAGCACAGATACGCAGTATTTT
. TRBJ2-1 TRBD2 TRBV7-3 CASSYPGSGGPGEQFF TGTGCCAGCAGCTACCCGGGTAGCGGGGGGCCCGGTGAGCAGTTCTTC
once TRBJ2-2 . TRBV30 CAWSKRRDTGELFF TGTGCCTGGAGTAAACGAAGGGACACCGGGGAGCTGTTTTTT
. TRBJ1-6 . TRBV3-1/TRBV3-2 CASSPGGPSNSPLHF TGTGCCAGCAGCCCCGGGGGGCCTTCAAATTCACCCCTCCACTTT
few TRBJ1-6 . TRBV27 CANRQGPNSPLHF TGTGCCAACCGGCAGGGCCCTAATTCACCCCTCCACTTT
few TRBJ1-2 TRBD1 TRBV6-5 CASSPGQTVGGYTF TGTGCCAGCAGTCCGGGACAGACGGTGGGAGGCTACACCTTC
. TRBJ1-2 . TRBV19 CASRSWQGSDGYTF TGTGCCAGTAGATCTTGGCAGGGATCGGATGGCTACACCTTC
few TRBJ2-3 TRBD1 TRBV7-9 CASSSNPGQGSDTQYF TGTGCCAGCAGCTCCAACCCGGGACAGGGATCAGATACGCAGTATTTT
. TRBJ2-1 . TRBV6-5 CASSYSRGAVEQFF TGTGCCAGCAGTTACTCGAGGGGGGCAGTTGAGCAGTTCTTC
. TRBJ1-6 TRBD1 TRBV5-1 CASSLRLTGAPGSYNSPLHF TGCGCCAGCAGCCTCCGGTTGACAGGGGCTCCGGGGTCCTATAATTCACCCCTCCACTTT
. TRBJ1-5 TRBD1 TRBV5-1 CASSWGTGGGQPQHF TGCGCCAGCAGCTGGGGGACAGGGGGTGGTCAGCCCCAGCATTTT
. TRBJ1-2 TRBD1 TRBV5-5 CASSLRGGQGRLYGYTF TGTGCCAGCAGCTTAAGGGGGGGACAGGGACGGCTATATGGCTACACCTTC
. TRBJ2-1 . TRBV7-8 CASSLAVAPLNEQFF TGTGCCAGCAGCTTAGCGGTCGCCCCCTTAAATGAGCAGTTCTTC
. TRBJ1-3 . TRBV6-5 CASSYSREAGNTIYF TGTGCCAGCAGTTACTCCCGGGAGGCTGGAAACACCATATATTTT